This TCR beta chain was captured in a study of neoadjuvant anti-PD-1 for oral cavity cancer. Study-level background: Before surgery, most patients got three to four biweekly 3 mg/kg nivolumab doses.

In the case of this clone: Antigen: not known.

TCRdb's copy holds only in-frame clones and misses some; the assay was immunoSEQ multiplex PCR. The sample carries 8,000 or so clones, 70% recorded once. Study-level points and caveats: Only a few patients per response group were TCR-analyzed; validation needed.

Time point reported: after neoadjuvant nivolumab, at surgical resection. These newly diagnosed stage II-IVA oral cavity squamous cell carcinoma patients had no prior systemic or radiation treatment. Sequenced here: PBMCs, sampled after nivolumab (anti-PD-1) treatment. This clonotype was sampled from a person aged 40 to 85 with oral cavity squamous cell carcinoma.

The CDR3 nucleotides read TGTGCCAGTAGTGCCGGGACCCCTGGAACTGAAGCTTTCTTT. This encodes CASSAGTPGTEAFF. The chain is built from TRBV19 and TRBJ1-1, with a weak D call TRBD1 (5 bases). Germline V CDR1 and CDR2: LNHDA, SQIVND (reference sequence). Trimming shortened V by 5 bases and J by 5 bases, and 15 bases separated the two germline ends. The CDR3 loop spans 14 amino acids.